This T cell receptor beta chain originates from a study of vaccination effects on CD4 cells after COVID-19. Background on the study: Both of the two convalescent patients gave a sample, one 16 days and one a week before vaccination.

This clone was seen more than once but under ten times. Its specificity is unknown. This table comes from immunoSEQ multiplex PCR, and its TCRdb copy is limited to in-frame clones, with some not included. The profile covers around 47,000 clones, with around 75% appearing a single time and less than 30% taken by the ten largest. Sequencing in the ViraFEST assay came after antigen-specific CD4+ T cells had been expanded with viral peptide pools, which were used to stimulate PBMC. The culture ran for roughly 10 days before CD4+ T cells were isolated. Documented for the person is a PCR-confirmed SARS-CoV-2 infection occurring between March and December 2020. Germline CDR1 is SGHTA and CDR2 is FQGTGA. After removal of 6 bases from V and 5 bases from J, the junction contained 9 bases not matched to a gene. The CDR3 is 14 residues long.

The rearrangement uses TRBV7-3 and TRBJ2-5; 7 positions agree with TRBD1. Sample: CD4+ T cells from PBMCs cultured with a peptide pool, taken before COVID-19 vaccination. This clonotype originated in a human donor who had a prior SARS-CoV-2 infection. The chain's CDR3 is CASSPGQRRETQYF. For the CDR3, the DNA is TGTGCCAGCAGTCCGGGACAGAGGAGGGAGACCCAGTACTTC.